The entry below describes one TCR beta chain. Time point here: persistent/refractory GD, antithyroid drugs over 5 years with positive TRAb. Researchers made the TCR library from RNA that was extracted from PBMCs. The entry originates in a study of regulatory T cells in long-lasting Graves disease. Trimming pared 10 bases from V and 5 bases from J, leaving 15 bases between. CDR1 and CDR2 from the germline V gene are LGHNA and YNFKEQ. This CDR3 spans 13 amino acids. Building the TCR beta libraries relied on iRepertoire HTBI primers, and CDR3 regions underwent Arm-PCR. TCRdb ran MiXCR on the multiplex PCR reads and lists one entry per CDR3 protein. The sample lists some 280,000 distinct CDR3 sequences; under 25% were seen once.

This chain joins TRBV4-2 and TRBJ2-4; D not certain. The input for sequencing was peripheral blood mononuclear cells (PBMCs), taken when the disease was refractory, from a patient treated with antithyroid drugs. The receptor was isolated from a female donor with Graves disease. The CDR3 region has the DNA TGTGCCACCTCAGGTGGCAATGAAAACATTCAGTACTTC. Translated: CATSGGNENIQYF.